These 2 T cell receptor beta chains were all obtained from the same sample, sequenced in a study of blood T cell repertoires in COVID-19. Sequencing used immunoSEQ multiplex PCR; TCRdb keeps in-frame clones, though not all of them. The sample lists fewer than 250,000 clones, about 83% occurring once. Sequenced: peripheral blood. The receptors shown here come from a woman aged 50 to 65 with acute or convalescent COVID-19.

This clone was counted a few times. The rearrangement joins TRBV2 to TRBJ1-6; D remains unclear. In germline, CDR1 is SNHLY, CDR2 FYNNEI. There are 15 residues in the CDR3. Trimming shortened V by 6 bases and J by 6 bases, and 15 bases separated the two germline ends. This CDR3 is CASRPGQQLNSPLHF. The CDR3 DNA is TGTGCCAGCAGGCCCGGTCAACAGCTTAATTCACCCCTCCACTTT. The whole variable domain, remainder taken from reference TRBV2 and TRBJ1-6, is EPEVTQTPSHQVTQMGQEVILRCVPISNHLYFYWYRQILGQKVEFLVSFYNNEISEKSEIFDDQFSVERPDGSNFTLKIRSTKLEDSAMYFCASRPGQQLNSPLHFGNGTRLTVT.

This clone was detected once. CDR3 coding DNA: TGTGCCAGCTCACCCGGGACAGGCTTATTTTCAGATACGCAGTATTTT. Encoded protein: CASSPGTGLFSDTQYF. This rearrangement joins TRBV18 to TRBJ2-3, with TRBD1 matching over 8 bases. CDR3 length equals 16 residues. Germline V CDR1 and CDR2: KGHSH, LQKENI. After removal of 3 bases from V and 4 bases from J, the junction contained 9 bases not matched to a gene. Looking up the rest from reference TRBV18 and TRBJ2-3 gives the full variable domain: NAGVMQNPRHLVRRRGQEARLRCSPMKGHSHVYWYRQLPEEGLKFMVYLQKENIIDESGMPKERFSAEFPKEGPSILRIQQVVRGDSAAYFCASSPGTGLFSDTQYFGPGTRLTVL.